This T cell receptor beta chain appears in the sequencing data of a study of blood T cell repertoires in COVID-19. Overall study: Researchers got acute and convalescent COVID-19 samples from the United States, Italy and Spain. The analysed material was cDNA or gDNA that came from T cells, B-cell-depleted T cells, or PBMCs.

This clone has only one observation. Assay: immunoSEQ multiplex PCR; the TCRdb copy retains only in-frame clones and omits some. Seen here are 80,000 to 100,000 clones, 74% observed once, and the top ten hold just under 4%. This CDR3 has 15 residues. The germline V and J ends were trimmed by 0 bases and 5 bases, with 14 bases remaining between them. Per germline, CDR1 MNHEY and CDR2 SMNVEV (reference sequence). Sample: peripheral blood. This receptor was taken from a man aged 65 to 85 with COVID-19, enrolled during active disease. This chain connects TRBV27 to TRBJ2-7; maybe TRBD1 (5 bases). The CDR3 sequence is CASSLSSGWVHEQYF. The DNA of the CDR3 is TGTGCCAGCAGTTTATCGTCAGGGTGGGTGCACGAGCAGTACTTC.